This TCR beta chain was identified in a study of blood T cell repertoires in COVID-19. Study-level background: Symptom resolution, clearance, or two negative PCRs marked donors in Cohort 3 as recovered. Sample material is recorded as cDNA or gDNA derived from T cells, B-cell-depleted T cells, or PBMCs.

The study drew participants aged roughly 18 to 95 years from about two dozen US areas. How the authors handled the data: The assay estimated nucleated cells by amplifying reference gene primers. Profiling relied on immunoSEQ multiplex PCR, and the TCRdb table lists in-frame clones only, not all of them. Clonal size and the V and J genes are those of that table, whereas D and trimming came from the DNA. Among about 280,000 clones, around nine tenths were seen once, and the ten largest hold roughly 2%. Germline V gene sequence: CDR1 MNHEY, CDR2 SVGAGI. The CDR3 totals 14 residues. Trimming removed 6 bases from V and 2 bases from J, with 13 bases in between.

The sequenced sample was PBMCs or T cells enriched from blood (not recorded which). This TCR was sampled from a woman aged 55-75 years in a cohort exposed to, infected with or recovered from COVID-19 (not recorded which). The chain uses TRBV6-5 and TRBJ1-1; D remains unclear. The CDR3 nucleotides read TGTGCCAGCAGCCAAGAGGAGAAAAACACTGAAGCTTTCTTT. As protein: CASSQEEKNTEAFF.